One and the same sample provided the 10 T cell receptor beta chains below, sequenced in a study of T cell repertoires in cytomegalovirus infection. The antigens of these receptors remain unknown. TCRdb reprocessed the reads via MiXCR and lists one record per CDR3 protein. The table includes about 68,000 distinct CDR3 sequences, around 21% detected once. The sequenced material came from PBMCs, sequenced either directly or after in vitro stimulation (not recorded which). The receptor source for this set is a human donor in good health (CMV status not recorded). Some clones in this sample may be carry-over from other donors' samples.

This clonotype was counted ten times or more. This chain links TRBV7-2 with TRBJ2-5; D not certain. CDR1 and CDR2 (germline): SGHTA, FQGNSA. V was pared by 5 bases and J by 5 bases, with 21 bases between. The CDR3 is made up of 16 amino acids. In DNA form, the CDR3 reads TGTGCCAGCAGCGCTTCGGGCTCCTCCAAAGGGGAGACCCAGTACTTC. It is translated as CASSASGSSKGETQYF.

In this sample, this clonotype turned up a few times. This chain uses TRBV13 with TRBJ2-1; the D gene is possibly TRBD2 (5 bases). V gave up 4 bases and J gave up 6 bases, with 16 bases separating them. CDR3 length: 15 amino acids. Germline V gene lookup returns CDR1 PRHDT and CDR2 FYEKMQ (reference sequence). The CDR3 is CASSSWESGRNEQFF. CDR3 DNA sequence: TGTGCCAGCAGCTCTTGGGAGAGCGGCCGCAATGAGCAGTTCTTC. Variable domain in full (rest from reference TRBV13 and TRBJ2-1): AAGVIQSPRHLIKEKRETATLKCYPIPRHDTVYWYQQGPGQDPQFLISFYEKMQSDKGSIPDRFSAQQFSDYHSELNMSSLELGDSALYFCASSSWESGRNEQFFGPGTRLTVL.

This clonotype showed up just a few times. The chain recombines TRBV5-1 with TRBJ1-2; possibly TRBD1 for D (5 bases). The germline CDR1 and CDR2 sequences are SGHRS and YFSETQ. The V end was cut by 2 bases, the J end by 5 bases, with 13 bases between. The CDR3 is 14 amino acids. CDR3 in DNA: TGCGCCAGCAGCTTTGGAGGGGACCTTTATGGCTACACCTTC. Translated, it gives CASSFGGDLYGYTF.

This clonotype has a handful of counts. The V and J genes are TRBV11-3 and TRBJ1-1, with a tentative D call TRBD1 (5 bases). Germline values: CDR1 SGHNT, CDR2 YENEEA. The CDR3 has 14 residues. V dropped 5 bases and J dropped 5 bases, with 15 bases sitting between them. CDR3 DNA sequence: TGTGCCAGCAGCCCCTCCCAGGGAAGAACTGAAGCTTTCTTT. Translating it yields CASSPSQGRTEAFF.

This clonotype has a handful of counts. CDR3 sequence reads: CASNHIGGTGELFF. The DNA for the CDR3 is TGCGCCAGCAACCATATAGGGGGCACCGGGGAGCTGTTTTTT. The chain uses TRBV4-1 and TRBJ2-2; D might be TRBD1 (6 bases). The CDR3 has 14 residues. Deletions cut 7 bases from V and 4 bases from J, with 13 bases between. Germline CDR1 MGHRA, CDR2 YSYEKL.

This clonotype was found a few times. The chain combines TRBV15 with TRBJ2-2, with no clear D. CDR3 size: 14 residues. Germline CDR1 is LNHNV and CDR2 is YYDKDF (reference sequence). Trimming left V 0 bases short and J 4 bases short, with 6 bases between. The CDR3 loop is CATSRDISTGELFF. DNA for the CDR3: TGTGCCACCAGCAGAGATATTAGCACCGGGGAGCTGTTTTTT.

V usage is TRBV20-1 and J usage is TRBJ2-1; the match to TRBD2 covers 9 bases. The CDR3 has 17 residues. Germline V gene lookup returns CDR1 DFQATT and CDR2 SNEGSKA (reference sequence). The ends lost 2 bases at V and 6 bases at J; junction bases unmatched: 14. The CDR3 region has the DNA TGCAGTGCTAGACCCCTACCCGCGGGAGGGCCGGTCAATGAGCAGTTCTTC. It encodes CSARPLPAGGPVNEQFF.

This clonotype occurred a few times. The V and J genes are TRBV6-1 and TRBJ2-2; 11 nucleotides agree with TRBD2. J gave up 4 bases and V 7 bases, and 5 bases lay outside the gene matches. The CDR3 is 15 residues long. Looked up from germline, CDR1 is MNHNS and CDR2 is SASEGT. CDR3 region: CASTRLAGSTGELFF. For the CDR3, the DNA is TGTGCCAGCACCCGACTAGCGGGATCCACCGGGGAGCTGTTTTTT.

This clonotype was counted many times. This chain connects TRBV6-1 to TRBJ2-4; D is undetermined. The CDR3 consists of 15 residues. Trimming left V 5 bases short and J 4 bases short, with 15 bases between. Germline V gives CDR1 MNHNS, CDR2 SASEGT. The CDR3 reads CASSPRTPPKNIQYF. In DNA form, the CDR3 reads TGTGCCAGCAGTCCCCGGACGCCGCCAAAAAACATTCAGTACTTC.

The rearrangement uses TRBV7-8 and TRBJ2-1; no firm D call. The CDR3 runs to 17 residues. Trimming left V 2 bases short and J 0 bases short, with 14 bases between. Germline CDR1 and CDR2: SGHVS and FQNEAQ. The CDR3 reads CASSLSRGRISYNEQFF. The CDR3 coding sequence is TGTGCCAGCAGCTTATCTCGCGGCAGGATCTCCTACAATGAGCAGTTCTTC.